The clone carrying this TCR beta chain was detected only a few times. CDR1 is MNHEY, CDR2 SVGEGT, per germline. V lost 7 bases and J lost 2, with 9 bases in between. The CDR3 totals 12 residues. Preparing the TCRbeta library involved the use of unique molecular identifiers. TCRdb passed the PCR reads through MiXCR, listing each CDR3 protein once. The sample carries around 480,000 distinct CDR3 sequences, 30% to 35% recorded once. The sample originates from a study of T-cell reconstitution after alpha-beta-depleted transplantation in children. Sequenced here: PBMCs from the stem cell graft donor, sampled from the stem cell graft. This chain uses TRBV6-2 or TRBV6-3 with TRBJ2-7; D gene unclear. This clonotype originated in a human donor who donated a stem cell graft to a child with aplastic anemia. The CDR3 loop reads CASTHGPYEQYF. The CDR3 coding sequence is TGTGCCAGCACCCACGGGCCCTACGAGCAGTACTTC.